The rows below give T cell receptor beta chains drawn from one sample of a study of T cell responses to AZD1222 COVID-19 vaccine. The repertoire was sequenced with immunoSEQ multiplex PCR; TCRdb's copy has only in-frame clones and lacks some. The data show 75,000 to 95,000 clones, 75% to 90% seen once. This sample comprised peripheral blood, obtained 28 days after the second AZD1222 dose. These receptors were obtained from an adult who received the AZD1222 COVID-19 vaccine. Both conserved end residues are part of each CDR3. A D gene is named only where the DNA matches it firmly.

>TRBV5-1|TRBJ2-6|NA
TGCGCCAGCAGCTTGGAGGCAGGCGGGGCCAACGTCCTGACTTTC
CASSLEAGGANVLTF
>TRBV29-1|TRBJ2-1|NA
TGCAGCGTTGAAGTTAGGCAGCTCAATGAGCAGTTCTTC
CSVEVRQLNEQFF
>TRBV7-8|TRBJ1-4|NA
TGTGCCAGCAGCTTAGACATCAGGCATGAAAAACTGTTTTTT
CASSLDIRHEKLFF
>TRBV4-3|TRBJ2-1|NA
TGCGCCAGCAGCCAAGACGCCTCGTCCAATGAGCAGTTCTTC
CASSQDASSNEQFF
>TRBV7-9|TRBJ2-1|TRBD1
TGTGCCAGCAGCTTGACAGGGGCGGTCTACAATGAGCAGTTCTTC
CASSLTGAVYNEQFF
>TRBV5-4|TRBJ1-2|NA
TGTGCCAGCAGCGGGACATTCTACTATGGCTACACCTTC
CASSGTFYYGYTF
>TRBV5-1|TRBJ2-2|NA
TGCGCCAGCAGCTTGGGACAGAACACCGGGGAGCTGTTTTTT
CASSLGQNTGELFF
>TRBV18|TRBJ1-4|NA
TGTGCCAGCTCACCACCCCCCGGACAGAGTAATGAAAAACTGTTTTTT
CASSPPPGQSNEKLFF
>TRBV30|TRBJ2-7|NA
TGTGCCTTTACACAGGGCACCTACGAGCAGTACTTC
CAFTQGTYEQYF
>TRBV20-1|TRBJ1-2|NA
TGCAGTGCTAGTCAAGGGATAGGCGGCTACACCTTC
CSASQGIGGYTF
>TRBV15|TRBJ2-1|NA
TGTGCCACCAGCAGTCGGCTAGCGTCCTACAATGAGCAGTTCTTC
CATSSRLASYNEQFF
>TRBV6-2/TRBV6-3|TRBJ1-5|NA
TGTGCCAGCAGTTACGTGGCAGGGATAGGTCAGCCCCAGCATTTT
CASSYVAGIGQPQHF
>TRBV7-3|TRBJ2-1|TRBD1
TGTGCCAGCAGCTTACTCGGACAGGGGGGCACCTACAATGAGCAGTTCTTC
CASSLLGQGGTYNEQFF
>TRBV18|TRBJ1-1|NA
TGTGCCAGCTCACCCCTACCTACACCCCAGAACACTGAAGCTTTCTTT
CASSPLPTPQNTEAFF
>TRBV11-2|TRBJ1-6|NA
TGTGCCAGCAGCTTAGAGGGGGTCCACTATAATTCACCCCTCCACTTT
CASSLEGVHYNSPLHF